This T cell receptor (beta chain) was sequenced for a study of blood T cell repertoires in COVID-19. Study information: The United States, Italy and Spain provided the acute and convalescent COVID-19 samples. PBMCs, B-cell-depleted T cells, or T cells provided the cDNA or gDNA that made up the material.

Study processing details: Amplified reference gene primers provided the basis for estimating nucleated cell counts. Sequencing was performed with immunoSEQ multiplex PCR; in TCRdb, only in-frame clones are kept and a portion is missing. The V and J calls and clone size come from that table; D and trimming were worked out from the DNA. Altogether around 100,000 clones are present, roughly 92% being singletons, with the ten largest covering around 2%. The CDR3 contains 14 residues. CDR1 is PRHDT and CDR2 is FYEKMQ in the germline V gene (reference sequence). With 6 bases clipped from V and 5 bases from J, the junction kept 7 bases outside the gene matches. While infection was still active, Seattle patients were enrolled and then followed longitudinally.

Material: peripheral blood. V and J are TRBV13 and TRBJ1-3, with TRBD1 matching over 7 bases. This clonotype originated in a woman aged 50 to 60 with COVID-19, enrolled during active disease. CDR3 DNA: TGTGCCAGCAGATTAACAGGGGTTCGAAACACCATATATTTT. This translates into CASRLTGVRNTIYF.